One and the same sample provided the 23 T cell receptor beta chains below, sequenced in a study of cytomegalovirus exposure and HLA in healthy donors (dated by TCRdb to about 2017). Preparation of the library involved the immunoSEQ multiplex PCR assay. For the multiplex PCR, a mixture combining 60 forward primers for TCR Vbeta segments and 13 reverse primers for TCR Jbeta segments was used. TCRdb holds this immuneACCESS table with in-frame rearrangements only. Some clones are missing; in checked studies, unresolved V genes explain under half, and the rest has no known cause. The sample contains fewer than 250,000 clones, about 72% of them found a single time. The top ten hold 3.8% of the sample. Sequencing was carried out using PBMCs. These receptors originate from a male donor in good health and CMV-seronegative.

CDR3 loop: CASSQAHRQGPNQPQHF. The CDR3 nucleotides read TGCGCCAGCAGCCAAGCCCATCGACAGGGCCCCAATCAGCCCCAGCATTTT. The V and J genes are TRBV4-1 and TRBJ1-5; 7 nucleotides match TRBD1. Germline CDR1 is MGHRA and CDR2 is YSYEKL. The junction had 9 bases not matched to a gene; V was cut back by 1 base and J by 3 bases. The CDR3 length is 17 residues.

The rearrangement joins TRBV27 to TRBJ2-1; weak D call: TRBD2 (5 bases). This CDR3 has 13 residues. Trimming removed 3 bases from V and 9 bases from J, with 12 bases in between. The germline gives CDR1 MNHEY, CDR2 SMNVEV (reference sequence). CDR3 protein: CASSFDYRGEQFF. The CDR3 DNA reads as TGTGCCAGCAGTTTTGACTATCGGGGTGAGCAGTTCTTC.

The gene calls are TRBV28 and TRBJ2-1; TRBD2 matches at 9 bases. V gave up 4 bases and J gave up 0 bases; unmatched junction bases: 4. The CDR3 has 16 residues. Germline CDR1 MDHEN, CDR2 SYDVKM. CDR3 region: CASSSAGGRSYNEQFF. The CDR3 nucleotides are TGTGCCAGCAGTTCAGCGGGAGGCCGCTCCTACAATGAGCAGTTCTTC.

CDR3 sequence (DNA): TGTGCCAGCAGCTTGGGGTCAGACGGGGAGCTGTTTTTT. This gives the protein CASSLGSDGELFF. V usage is TRBV5-6 and J usage is TRBJ2-2; D not certain. Trimming cost V 0 bases and J 7 bases, with 7 bases left between them. The germline V gene encodes CDR1 SGHDT and CDR2 YYEEEE. CDR3 length equals 13 residues.

The CDR3 region has the DNA TGTGCCAGCAGTGAATATAAGGGGGATCGTGAAAAACTGTTTTTT. Its translation is CASSEYKGDREKLFF. The chain uses TRBV25-1 and TRBJ1-4, with a possible D match to TRBD1 (6 bases). The CDR3 spans 15 residues. V dropped 0 bases and J dropped 7 bases, with 12 bases sitting between them. The germline CDR1 and CDR2 sequences are MGHDK and SYGVNS.

This chain connects TRBV10-3 to TRBJ2-5, with 7 positions matching TRBD1. Germline V gene sequence: CDR1 ENHRY, CDR2 SYGVKD. Unmatched junction bases numbered 10, after V lost 10 bases and J lost 5 bases. CDR3 size: 13 residues. The CDR3 spells CATRTGDGETQYF. The CDR3, as DNA: TGTGCCACCCGAACAGGGGACGGGGAGACCCAGTACTTC.

This clone has at least ten counts. This chain uses TRBV4-1 with TRBJ1-5; tentatively, D is TRBD1 (6 bases). V gave up 5 bases and J gave up 6 bases, with 17 bases separating them. The CDR3 spans 15 residues. Germline V lookup: CDR1 MGHRA, CDR2 YSYEKL. CDR3 sequence: CASSSPGGAIQPQHF. The DNA for the CDR3 is TGCGCCAGCAGCTCGCCGGGGGGGGCGATTCAGCCCCAGCATTTT.

This clone was counted a single time. V and J are TRBV28 and TRBJ2-7; 7 bases match TRBD1. Per the germline V gene, CDR1 is MDHEN and CDR2 is SYDVKM. The CDR3 spans 12 residues. With 6 bases clipped from V and 4 bases from J, the junction kept 3 bases outside the gene matches. CDR3 sequence: CASRRTGYEQYF. DNA of the CDR3: TGTGCCAGCAGACGGACAGGTTACGAGCAGTACTTC.

With regard to this clone: Mismatch with germline at one junction end may stem from a read error. V is TRBV7-2 and J is TRBJ2-2, with 12 bases aligning to TRBD2. Per germline, CDR1 SGHTA and CDR2 FQGNSA. The CDR3 is 14 residues long. The CDR3 region has the DNA TGTGCCAGCAGCCTAGCGGGAGGGACCGGGGAGCTGTTTTTT. Translating it yields CASSLAGGTGELFF.

The chain combines TRBV23-1 with TRBJ2-5; 12 nucleotides line up with TRBD1. TRBV23-1 is sorted into the ORF group, with uncertain function. CDR3 length: 15 residues. The ends lost 4 bases at V and 4 bases at J; junction bases unmatched: 4. The CDR3 region has the DNA TGCGCCAGCAGTCGGCGGGACAGGGGGCTAGAGACCCAGTACTTC. This codes for CASSRRDRGLETQYF.

To note about this clone: One end of the junction is discordant with germline, which a read error may explain. The CDR3 DNA reads TGTGTCAGCTCACCCCGGGACAGGGGTTACTACGAGCAGTACTTC. Protein sequence: CVSSPRDRGYYEQYF. The rearrangement uses TRBV18 and TRBJ2-7; 10 bases are shared with TRBD1. This CDR3 comprises 15 residues. CDR1 and CDR2 (germline): KGHSH, LQKENI.

This clone appeared a few times. CDR3: CSAPRDGYTF. CDR3 sequence (DNA): TGCAGTGCTCCGAGAGATGGCTACACCTTC. This sequence joins TRBV20-1 and TRBJ1-2, with D uncertain. V lost 5 bases and J lost 6, with 7 bases in between. The CDR3 covers 10 residues. Germline lookup yields CDR1 DFQATT and CDR2 SNEGSKA (reference sequence).

The chain joins TRBV14 to TRBJ2-5; 9 bases line up with TRBD1. Germline loops: CDR1 SGHDN, CDR2 FVKESK. This CDR3 region has 17 residues. The junction had 19 bases not matched to a gene; V was cut back by 7 bases and J by 7 bases. The CDR3 here is CASIIAGDRACNSTQYF. The CDR3 nucleotides are TGTGCCAGCATCATAGCAGGGGACAGGGCGTGCAATTCGACCCAGTACTTC.

This chain uses TRBV18 with TRBJ2-7; D gene uncertain. This CDR3 region has 15 residues. Looked up from germline, CDR1 is KGHSH and CDR2 is LQKENI. The V end was cut by 6 bases, the J end by 5 bases, with 20 bases between. In nucleotides, the CDR3 is TGTGCCAGCTCCCCCAGTCTTACAGTCGCAAACGAGCAGTACTTC. It specifies CASSPSLTVANEQYF.

This sequence joins TRBV28 and TRBJ1-2; 9 positions agree with TRBD1. Germline V gene lookup returns CDR1 MDHEN and CDR2 SYDVKM. The CDR3 extends over 14 amino acids. Trimming took 2 bases from V and 6 from J; bases not matched to a gene: 4. For the CDR3, the DNA is TGTGCCAGCAGTTTAGGGGACAGGGCCCATGGCTACACCTTC. Its protein is CASSLGDRAHGYTF.

This chain links TRBV15 with TRBJ2-3, with TRBD1 matching 11 bases. The trim removed 0 bases at V and 4 bases at J, leaving 3 bases unmatched. CDR3 length: 16 residues. Germline V lookup: CDR1 LNHNV, CDR2 YYDKDF (reference sequence). CDR3 sequence reads: CATSREVGQGADTQYF. The CDR3 nucleotides read TGTGCCACCAGCAGAGAAGTGGGACAGGGGGCAGATACGCAGTATTTT. The full variable domain, its missing parts supplied by reference TRBV15 and TRBJ2-3, is DAMVIQNPRYQVTQFGKPVTLSCSQTLNHNVMYWYQQKSSQAPKLLFHYYDKDFNNEADTPDNFQSRRPNTSFCFLDIRSPGLGDTAMYLCATSREVGQGADTQYFGPGTRLTVL.

V is TRBV5-3 and J is TRBJ2-3; maybe TRBD2 (6 bases). TRBV5-3 is labeled an ORF, and its function is uncertain. Trimming shortened V by 9 bases and J by 2 bases, and 19 bases separated the two germline ends. The CDR3 is 15 amino acids. The chain's CDR3 is CATRNWRGDTDTQYF. In nucleotides, the CDR3 is TGTGCCACAAGAAACTGGAGGGGCGACACAGATACGCAGTATTTT.

The rearrangement joins TRBV6-5 to TRBJ1-1; TRBD1 matches 7 bases. The V gene's germline CDR1 is MNHEY and CDR2 SVGAGI. This CDR3 is 15 amino acids long. V lost 6 bases, J lost 5 bases, and 12 bases stayed unmatched. The CDR3 here is CASRHDRDSGTEAFF. The CDR3 bases are TGTGCCAGCAGACACGACCGGGACAGCGGAACTGAAGCTTTCTTT.

The chain recombines TRBV7-3 with TRBJ2-1, with TRBD2 matching 11 bases. CDR3 length equals 16 residues. V lost 4 bases, J lost 6 bases, and 8 bases stayed unmatched. Germline CDR1 is SGHTA and CDR2 is FQGTGA. CDR3: CASSSRSGRALNEQFF. The CDR3 coding sequence is TGTGCCAGCAGCTCCCGTAGCGGGAGGGCCCTCAATGAGCAGTTCTTC.

The chain couples TRBV6-6 to TRBJ2-5; D may be TRBD1 (5 bases). The CDR3 loop spans 12 amino acids. The germline V gene encodes CDR1 MNHNY and CDR2 SVGAGI (reference sequence). Trimming shortened V by 5 bases and J by 11 bases, and 15 bases separated the two germline ends. CDR3: CASSQSGLEQYF. CDR3 nucleotides: TGTGCCAGCAGTCAATCAGGGTTGGAGCAGTACTTC.

The chain carries TRBV14 and TRBJ1-2; the D gene is possibly TRBD1 (5 bases). The CDR3 totals 10 residues. The ends were cut back, 7 bases at V and 14 bases at J, with 14 bases in the middle. Germline V gene lookup returns CDR1 SGHDN and CDR2 FVKESK. The CDR3 sequence is CASTWTRGTF. In DNA, the CDR3 is TGTGCCAGCACCTGGACCCGGGGGACCTTC.

This clone was seen a single time. The chain links TRBV18 to TRBJ2-5, with 8 nucleotides matching TRBD1. Germline V gene lookup returns CDR1 KGHSH and CDR2 LQKENI. The CDR3 runs 14 residues. The V segment lost 6 bases and the J segment 1 base; nucleotides outside the gene matches: 4. The CDR3, as DNA: TGTGCCAGCTCTCAACAGGGGGTCCAAGAGACCCAGTACTTC. Translation: CASSQQGVQETQYF.

The chain carries TRBV5-1 and TRBJ2-7; D not certain. V was trimmed by 0 bases and J by 7 bases, leaving 8 bases between them. CDR3 length: 12 residues. CDR1 and CDR2 from the germline V gene are SGHRS and YFSETQ. CDR3 residues: CASSLVSGEQYF. The CDR3 nucleotides read TGCGCCAGCAGCTTGGTGTCCGGGGAGCAGTACTTC. The full variable domain, its missing parts supplied by reference TRBV5-1 and TRBJ2-7, is KAGVTQTPRYLIKTRGQQVTLSCSPISGHRSVSWYQQTPGQGLQFLFEYFSETQRNKGNFPGRFSGRQFSNSRSEMNVSTLELGDSALYLCASSLVSGEQYFGPGTRLTVT.